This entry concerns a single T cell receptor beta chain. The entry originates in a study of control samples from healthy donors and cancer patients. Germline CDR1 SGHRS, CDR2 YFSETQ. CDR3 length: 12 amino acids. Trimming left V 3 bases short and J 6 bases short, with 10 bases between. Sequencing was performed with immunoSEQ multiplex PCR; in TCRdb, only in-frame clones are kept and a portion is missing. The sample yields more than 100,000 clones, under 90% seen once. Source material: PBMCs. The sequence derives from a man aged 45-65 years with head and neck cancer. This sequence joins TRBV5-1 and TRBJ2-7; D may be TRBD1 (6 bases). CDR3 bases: TGCGCCAGCAGCTACAGGGTTGGCGAGCAGTACTTC. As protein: CASSYRVGEQYF.